This T cell receptor (beta chain) came from a study of patients and donors after allogeneic stem cell transplantation (TCRdb year 2020). Its CDR3 holds 12 amino acids, cysteine through phenylalanine. Only the CDR3 portion is preserved as DNA: 36 bases, with reading frame beginning at the first base. The germline V gene specifies MDHEN as CDR1 and SYDVKM as CDR2. V was cut back by 2 bases and J by 7 bases, leaving a gap of 6 bases between them. Concerning this clonotype itself: Its specific antigen is unknown. Nothing much larger sits one base from this clone, and base qualities are not available.

The library was generated by RT-PCR. Sequencing took place on a NextSeq 550. TCRdb cleaned the public reads at Q25 with fastp, built clones with MiXCR and kept in-frame beta chains. Every entry covers one CDR3 protein and lists the most common genes and DNA from its rows. The sample data list roughly 190,000 distinct CDR3 sequences, and less than 45% of these were observed just once. The ten largest clones capture 33% of the sample. The sample consisted of blood, either unsorted or a sorted T cell fraction (not recorded which). The chain uses TRBV28 and TRBJ1-5; the D gene assignment is ambiguous. This TCR derives from a human donor who was either an allogeneic HSCT recipient or a stem cell or donor lymphocyte infusion donor (not recorded which). It is not recorded whose cells these are; they may come from a transplant donor. The CDR3 is CASSLTVQPQHF. The base sequence is TGTGCCAGCAGTTTAACCGTCCAGCCCCAGCATTTT.